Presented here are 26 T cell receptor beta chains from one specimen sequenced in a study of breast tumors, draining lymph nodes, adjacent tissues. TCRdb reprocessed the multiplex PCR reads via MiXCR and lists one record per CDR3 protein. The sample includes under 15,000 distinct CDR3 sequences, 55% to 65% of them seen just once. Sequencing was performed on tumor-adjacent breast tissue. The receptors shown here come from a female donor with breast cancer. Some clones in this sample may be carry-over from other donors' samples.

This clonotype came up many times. The CDR3 DNA reads TGTGCCAGCAGTCCCCGCGGGAGGGTTAATCGCGAGCAGTACTTC. This codes for CASSPRGRVNREQYF. The chain joins TRBV6-2 or TRBV6-3 to TRBJ2-7; 9 nucleotides agree with TRBD2. Trimming removed 5 bases from V and 6 bases from J; junction bases left unmatched: 11. The CDR3 is 15 residues long. The germline CDR1 and CDR2 sequences are MNHEY and SVGEGT.

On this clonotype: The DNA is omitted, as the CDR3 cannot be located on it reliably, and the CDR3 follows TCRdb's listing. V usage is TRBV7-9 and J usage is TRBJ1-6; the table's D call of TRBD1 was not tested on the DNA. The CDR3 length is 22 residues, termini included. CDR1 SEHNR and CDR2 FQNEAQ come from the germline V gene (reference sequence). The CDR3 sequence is CASSFYICSAMDRGFYNSPLHF.

As DNA, the CDR3 is TGTGCCACCAGTGAGACCGGGACAGGGCTTTGGGATACGCAGTATTTT. Protein sequence: CATSETGTGLWDTQYF. This chain connects TRBV24-1 to TRBJ2-3; 9 bases fit TRBD1. This CDR3 contains 16 residues. Germline V lookup: CDR1 KGHDR, CDR2 SFDVKD. V lost 4 bases to trimming and J lost 6 bases; unmatched junction nucleotides: 10.

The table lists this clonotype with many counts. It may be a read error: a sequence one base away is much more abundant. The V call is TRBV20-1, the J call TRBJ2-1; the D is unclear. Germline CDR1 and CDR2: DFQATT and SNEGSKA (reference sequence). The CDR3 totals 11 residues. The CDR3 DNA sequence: TGCAGTGCCGCAGGACGGAATGAGCAGTCCTTC. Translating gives CSAAGRNEQSF.

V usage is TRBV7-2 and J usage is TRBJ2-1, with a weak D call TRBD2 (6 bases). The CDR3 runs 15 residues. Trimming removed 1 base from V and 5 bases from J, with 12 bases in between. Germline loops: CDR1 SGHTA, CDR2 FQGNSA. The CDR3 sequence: CASSLESSVDNEQFF. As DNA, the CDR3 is TGTGCCAGCAGCTTAGAGTCTAGCGTTGACAATGAGCAGTTCTTC.

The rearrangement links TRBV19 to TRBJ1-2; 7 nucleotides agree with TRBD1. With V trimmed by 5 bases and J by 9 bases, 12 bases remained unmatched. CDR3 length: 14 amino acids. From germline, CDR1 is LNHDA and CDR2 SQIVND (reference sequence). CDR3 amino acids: CASSARDRGASYTF. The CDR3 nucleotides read TGTGCCAGTAGTGCACGGGACAGAGGGGCAAGCTACACCTTC.

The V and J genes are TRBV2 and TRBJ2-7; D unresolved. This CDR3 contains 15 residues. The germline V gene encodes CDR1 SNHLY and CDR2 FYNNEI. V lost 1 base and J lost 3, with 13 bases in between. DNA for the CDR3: TGTGCCAGCAGTGAAGGCTACTCCGGGTTCTACGAGCAGTACTTC. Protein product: CASSEGYSGFYEQYF.

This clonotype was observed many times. The DNA for the CDR3 is TGTGCCAGCAGCTTACGGGGCGGGGACAGGAACGAGCAGTACTTC. This translates into CASSLRGGDRNEQYF. The V and J genes are TRBV6-6 and TRBJ2-7; the match to TRBD1 covers 8 bases. The V and J ends lost 6 bases and 5 bases, in that order; junction bases with no gene match: 12. This CDR3 spans 15 amino acids. Germline V gene sequence: CDR1 MNHNY, CDR2 SVGAGI (reference sequence).

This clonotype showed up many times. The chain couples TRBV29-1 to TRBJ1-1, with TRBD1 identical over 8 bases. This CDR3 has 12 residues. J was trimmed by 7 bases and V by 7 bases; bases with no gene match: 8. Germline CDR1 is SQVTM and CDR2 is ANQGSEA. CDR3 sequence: CSGTGTAYEAFF. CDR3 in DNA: TGCAGCGGGACAGGGACAGCCTATGAAGCTTTCTTT. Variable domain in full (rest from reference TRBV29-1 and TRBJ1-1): SAVISQKPSRDICQRGTSLTIQCQVDSQVTMMFWYRQQPGQSLTLIATANQGSEATYESGFVIDKFPISRPNLTFSTLTVSNMSPEDSSIYLCSGTGTAYEAFFGQGTRLTVV.

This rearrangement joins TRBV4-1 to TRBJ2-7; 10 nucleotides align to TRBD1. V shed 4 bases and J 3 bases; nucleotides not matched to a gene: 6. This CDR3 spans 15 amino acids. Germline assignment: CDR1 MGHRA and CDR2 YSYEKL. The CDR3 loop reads CASSPGGQGCYEQYF. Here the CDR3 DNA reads TGCGCCAGCAGCCCGGGGGGACAGGGGTGCTACGAGCAGTACTTC.

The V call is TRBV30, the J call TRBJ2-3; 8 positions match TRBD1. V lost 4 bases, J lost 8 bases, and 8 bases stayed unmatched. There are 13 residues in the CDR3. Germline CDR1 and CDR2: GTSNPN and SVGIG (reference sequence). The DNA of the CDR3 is TGTGCCTGGAACACCGGACAGGGAGGTACGCAGTATTTT. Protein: CAWNTGQGGTQYF.

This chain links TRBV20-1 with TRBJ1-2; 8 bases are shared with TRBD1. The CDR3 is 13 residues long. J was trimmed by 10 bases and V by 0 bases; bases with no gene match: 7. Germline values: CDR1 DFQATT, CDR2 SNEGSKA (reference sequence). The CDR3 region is CSARDPTGDAYTF. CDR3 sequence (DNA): TGCAGTGCTAGAGATCCGACAGGGGACGCCTACACCTTC.

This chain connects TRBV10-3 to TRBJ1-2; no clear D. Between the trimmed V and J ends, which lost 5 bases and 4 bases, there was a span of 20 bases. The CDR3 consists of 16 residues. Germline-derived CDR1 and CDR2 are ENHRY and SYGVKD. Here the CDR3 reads CAISPRVGDWVYGYTF. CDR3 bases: TGTGCCATCAGTCCCCGTGTCGGGGATTGGGTCTATGGCTACACCTTC.

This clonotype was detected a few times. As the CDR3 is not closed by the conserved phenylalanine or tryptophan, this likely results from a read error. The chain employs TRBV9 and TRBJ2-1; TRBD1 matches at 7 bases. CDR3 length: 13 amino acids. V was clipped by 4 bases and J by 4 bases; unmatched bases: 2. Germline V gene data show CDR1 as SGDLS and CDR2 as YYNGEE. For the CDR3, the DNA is TGTGCCAGCAGCACGGGACAGTACAATGAGCAGTTCTCC. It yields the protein CASSTGQYNEQFS.

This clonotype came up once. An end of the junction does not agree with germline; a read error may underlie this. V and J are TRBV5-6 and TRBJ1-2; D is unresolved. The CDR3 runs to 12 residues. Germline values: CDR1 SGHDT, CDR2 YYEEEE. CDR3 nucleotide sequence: TGTGCCACCAGCTTGGGGAAACCGGGCTACACCTTC. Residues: CATSLGKPGYTF.

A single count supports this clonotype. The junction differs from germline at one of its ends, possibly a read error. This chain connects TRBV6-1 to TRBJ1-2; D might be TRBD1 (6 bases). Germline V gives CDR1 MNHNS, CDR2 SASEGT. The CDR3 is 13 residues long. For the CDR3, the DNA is TGTACCAGCAGTGGGACAATTACGCATGGCTGCACCTTC. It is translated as CTSSGTITHGCTF.

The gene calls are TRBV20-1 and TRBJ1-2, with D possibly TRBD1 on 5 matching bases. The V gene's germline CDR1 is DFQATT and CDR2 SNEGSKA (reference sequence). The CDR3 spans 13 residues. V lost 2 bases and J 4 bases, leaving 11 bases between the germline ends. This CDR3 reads CSARTGALYGYTF. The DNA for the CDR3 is TGCAGTGCTAGAACCGGGGCCCTCTATGGCTACACCTTC.

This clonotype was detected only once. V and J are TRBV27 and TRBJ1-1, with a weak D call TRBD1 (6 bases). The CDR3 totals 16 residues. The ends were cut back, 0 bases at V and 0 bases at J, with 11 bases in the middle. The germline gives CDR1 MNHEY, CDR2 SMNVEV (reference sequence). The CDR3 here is CASSLSGQIMNTEAFF. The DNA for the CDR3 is TGTGCCAGCAGTTTATCCGGACAGATAATGAACACTGAAGCTTTCTTT.

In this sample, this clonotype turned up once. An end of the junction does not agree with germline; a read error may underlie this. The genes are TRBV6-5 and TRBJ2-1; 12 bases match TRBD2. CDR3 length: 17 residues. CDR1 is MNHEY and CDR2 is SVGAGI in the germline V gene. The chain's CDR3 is CACSYSPTSGRGNEQFF. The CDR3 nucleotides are TGTGCCTGCAGTTACTCCCCGACTAGCGGGAGAGGCAATGAGCAGTTCTTC.

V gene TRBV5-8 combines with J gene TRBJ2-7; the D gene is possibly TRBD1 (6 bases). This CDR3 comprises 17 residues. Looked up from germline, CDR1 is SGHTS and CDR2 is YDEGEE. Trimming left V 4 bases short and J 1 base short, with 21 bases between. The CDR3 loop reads CASSPASRGPESYEQYF. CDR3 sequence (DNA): TGTGCCAGCAGCCCAGCTTCCAGGGGACCTGAGTCCTACGAGCAGTACTTC.

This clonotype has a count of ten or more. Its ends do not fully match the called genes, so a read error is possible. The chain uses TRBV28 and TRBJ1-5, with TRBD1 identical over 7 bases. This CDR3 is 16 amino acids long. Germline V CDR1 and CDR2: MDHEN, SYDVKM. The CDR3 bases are TGTGCCAGCAGTGCAGTCGACAGGGCCAGCAGTCAGCCCCAGCATTTT. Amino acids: CASSAVDRASSQPQHF.

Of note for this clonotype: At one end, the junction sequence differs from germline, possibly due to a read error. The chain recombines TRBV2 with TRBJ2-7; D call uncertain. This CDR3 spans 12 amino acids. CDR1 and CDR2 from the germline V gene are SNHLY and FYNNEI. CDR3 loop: CASRSGTNEQHF. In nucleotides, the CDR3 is TGTGCCAGCAGGTCAGGAACAAATGAGCAGCACTTC.

This CDR3 is CATTDRGTGELFF. CDR3 nucleotides: TGTGCCACCACGGACAGGGGCACCGGGGAGCTGTTTTTT. The genes are TRBV24-1 and TRBJ2-2; TRBD1 matches 9 bases. The CDR3 is 13 amino acids. Germline CDR1 and CDR2: KGHDR and SFDVKD. The trim removed 8 bases at V and 4 bases at J, leaving 1 base unmatched.

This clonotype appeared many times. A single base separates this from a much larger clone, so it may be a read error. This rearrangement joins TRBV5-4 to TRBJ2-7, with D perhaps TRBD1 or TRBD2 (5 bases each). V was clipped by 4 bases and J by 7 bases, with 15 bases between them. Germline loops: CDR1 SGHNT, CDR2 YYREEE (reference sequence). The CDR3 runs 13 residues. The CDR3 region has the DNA TGTGCCAGCAGCGAGGGACCCGCCGGGGAGCAGTACTTC. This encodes CASSEGPAGEQYF.

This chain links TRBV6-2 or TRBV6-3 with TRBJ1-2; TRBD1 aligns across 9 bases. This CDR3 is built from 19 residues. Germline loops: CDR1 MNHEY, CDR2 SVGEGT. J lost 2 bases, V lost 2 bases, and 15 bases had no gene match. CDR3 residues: CASSYAPRDRENANYGYTF. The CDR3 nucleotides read TGTGCCAGCAGTTACGCGCCCCGGGACAGGGAAAATGCCAACTATGGCTACACCTTC.

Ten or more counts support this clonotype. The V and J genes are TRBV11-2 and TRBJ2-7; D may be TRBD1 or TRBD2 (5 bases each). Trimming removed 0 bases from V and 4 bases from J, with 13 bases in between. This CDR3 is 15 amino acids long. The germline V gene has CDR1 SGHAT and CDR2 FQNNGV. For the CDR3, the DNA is TGTGCCAGCAGCTTAGAGTTGGGGCCGGGATACGAGCAGTACTTC. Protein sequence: CASSLELGPGYEQYF.